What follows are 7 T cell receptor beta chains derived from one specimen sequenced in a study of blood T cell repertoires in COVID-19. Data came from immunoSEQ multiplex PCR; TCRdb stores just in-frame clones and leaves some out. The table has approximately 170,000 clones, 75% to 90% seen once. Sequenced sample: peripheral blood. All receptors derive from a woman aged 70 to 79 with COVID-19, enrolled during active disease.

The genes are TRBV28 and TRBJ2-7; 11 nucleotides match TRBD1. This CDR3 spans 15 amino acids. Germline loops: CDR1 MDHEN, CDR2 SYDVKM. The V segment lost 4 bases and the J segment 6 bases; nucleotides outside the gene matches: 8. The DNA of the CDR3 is TGTGCCAGCAGTTCCGCTCGGACAGGGGGCGGCGAGCAGTACTTC. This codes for CASSSARTGGGEQYF.

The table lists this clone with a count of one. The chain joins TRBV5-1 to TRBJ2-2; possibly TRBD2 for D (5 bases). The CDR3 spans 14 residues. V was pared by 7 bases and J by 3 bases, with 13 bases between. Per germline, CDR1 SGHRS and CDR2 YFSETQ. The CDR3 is CASRYGADTGELFF. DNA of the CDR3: TGCGCCAGCCGCTACGGAGCGGACACCGGGGAGCTGTTTTTT.

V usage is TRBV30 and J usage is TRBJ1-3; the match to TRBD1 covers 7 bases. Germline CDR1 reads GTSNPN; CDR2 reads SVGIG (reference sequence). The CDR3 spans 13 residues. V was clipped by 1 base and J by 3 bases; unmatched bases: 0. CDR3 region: CAWSGQGGNTIYF. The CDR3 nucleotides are TGTGCCTGGAGTGGACAGGGTGGAAACACCATATATTTT. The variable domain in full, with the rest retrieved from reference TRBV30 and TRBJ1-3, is SQTIHQWPATLVQPVGSPLSLECTVEGTSNPNLYWYRQAAGRGLQLLFYSVGIGQISSEVPQNLSASRPQDRQFILSSKKLLLSDSGFYLCAWSGQGGNTIYFGEGSWLTVV.

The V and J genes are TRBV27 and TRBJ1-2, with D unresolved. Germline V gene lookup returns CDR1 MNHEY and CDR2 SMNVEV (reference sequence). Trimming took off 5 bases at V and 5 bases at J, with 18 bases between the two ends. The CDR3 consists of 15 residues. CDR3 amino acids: CASSVGPPPIYGYTF. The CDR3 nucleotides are TGTGCCAGCAGTGTGGGCCCACCCCCGATTTATGGCTACACCTTC.

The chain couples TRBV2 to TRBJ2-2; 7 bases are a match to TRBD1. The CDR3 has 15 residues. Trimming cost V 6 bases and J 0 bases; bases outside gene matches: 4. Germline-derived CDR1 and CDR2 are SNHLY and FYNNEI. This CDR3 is CASSLGQPNTGELFF. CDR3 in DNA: TGTGCCAGCAGCTTGGGACAGCCGAACACCGGGGAGCTGTTTTTT.

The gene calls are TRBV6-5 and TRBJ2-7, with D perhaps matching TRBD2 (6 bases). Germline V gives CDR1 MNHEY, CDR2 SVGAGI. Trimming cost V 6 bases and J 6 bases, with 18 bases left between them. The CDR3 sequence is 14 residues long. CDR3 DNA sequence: TGTGCCAGCAGCCTGGGGGGTTCCTTGTCCGAGCAGTACTTC. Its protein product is CASSLGGSLSEQYF.

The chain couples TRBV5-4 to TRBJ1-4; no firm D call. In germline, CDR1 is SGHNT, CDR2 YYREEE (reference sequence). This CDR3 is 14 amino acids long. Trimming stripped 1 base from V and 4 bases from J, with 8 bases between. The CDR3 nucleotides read TGTGCCAGCAGCTTGAAGCAGGTTAATGAAAAACTGTTTTTT. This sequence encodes CASSLKQVNEKLFF.